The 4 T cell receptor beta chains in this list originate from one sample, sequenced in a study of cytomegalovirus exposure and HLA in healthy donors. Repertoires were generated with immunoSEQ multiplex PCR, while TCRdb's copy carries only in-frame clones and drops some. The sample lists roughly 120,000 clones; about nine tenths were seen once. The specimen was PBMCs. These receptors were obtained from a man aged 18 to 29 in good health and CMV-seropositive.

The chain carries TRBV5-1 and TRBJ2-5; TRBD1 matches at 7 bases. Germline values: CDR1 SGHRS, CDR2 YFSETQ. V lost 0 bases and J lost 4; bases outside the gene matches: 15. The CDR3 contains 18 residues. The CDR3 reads CASSLGTPGQLLRETQYF. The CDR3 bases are TGCGCCAGCAGCTTGGGGACACCGGGACAGCTCCTCCGAGAGACCCAGTACTTC. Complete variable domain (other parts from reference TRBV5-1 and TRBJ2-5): KAGVTQTPRYLIKTRGQQVTLSCSPISGHRSVSWYQQTPGQGLQFLFEYFSETQRNKGNFPGRFSGRQFSNSRSEMNVSTLELGDSALYLCASSLGTPGQLLRETQYFGPGTRLLVL.

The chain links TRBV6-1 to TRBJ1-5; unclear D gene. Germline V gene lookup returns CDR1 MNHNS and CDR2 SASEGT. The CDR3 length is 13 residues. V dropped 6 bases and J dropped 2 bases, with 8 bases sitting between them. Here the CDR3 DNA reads TGTGCCAGCAGATTTGGAGGCAATCAGCCCCAGCATTTT. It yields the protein CASRFGGNQPQHF.

The CDR3, as DNA: TGTGCCAGCAGTCCCTCGCTGAGGACAGGTGACGAGCAGTACTTC. Its translation: CASSPSLRTGDEQYF. The chain joins TRBV27 to TRBJ2-7, with 7 bases matching TRBD1. Germline assignment: CDR1 MNHEY and CDR2 SMNVEV (reference sequence). V lost 5 bases and J lost 5; bases outside the gene matches: 12. The CDR3 spans 15 residues.

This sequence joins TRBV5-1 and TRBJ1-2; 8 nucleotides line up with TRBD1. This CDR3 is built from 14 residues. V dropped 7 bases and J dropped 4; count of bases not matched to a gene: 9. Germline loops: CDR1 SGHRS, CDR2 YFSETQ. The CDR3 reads CASFVGQGSYGYTF. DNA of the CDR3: TGCGCCAGCTTTGTCGGACAGGGATCCTATGGCTACACCTTC.